One T cell receptor (beta chain) is described in this entry. There is no known antigen for this receptor. Per-base quality was not reported, and no clone a single base away is much larger than it. The cohort was made up of roughly 670 healthy bone marrow donors. All cohort members were sampled while nominally healthy, although unrecorded immune exposures were likely present. The donor was CMV seronegative and belonged to the group of 380 or so seronegative cohort members. Every donor gave a peripheral blood sample, and the peripheral blood mononuclear cells from that sample were used for TCR beta sequencing. The Qiagen DNeasy Blood Extraction Kit was used to extract genomic DNA from the blood cell samples. The sample is drawn from a study of cytomegalovirus exposure and HLA in healthy donors (dated by TCRdb to 2016 to 2017). Background for the entire study: According to an earlier analysis of a few hundred of the donors, some 180 million T cells yielded 90 million to 140 million unique TCR beta sequences and 276 Gb of sequence data. An early release covering around 630 HLA-typed donors comprised approximately 290 gigabases of sequencing data and around 86 million unique TCR sequences. The genetic ancestry cluster associated with self-reported Caucasian donors included approximately 85% of the roughly 410 genotyped donors. The study was designed to test whether signatures of past pathogen exposure could be identified by cataloging public T cell receptors. The T cell repertoires of under 750 subjects were profiled by immunosequencing and related to cytomegalovirus serostatus. Along with the roughly 670-subject first cohort, a separate validation cohort of around 110 different subjects was used. To predict cytomegalovirus infection status, the study brought together high-throughput TCR immunosequencing, statistical association of individual TCRs with disease status, and machine learning. To study patterns of TCR occurrence, a later analysis re-analyzed previously published TCR beta repertoires from 650 to 750 donors and added high-resolution HLA genotyping. In the later analysis, no new phenotypic data were used to find candidate immune exposures; instead, reliance was placed on TCR beta sequences and their occurrence across donors. An earlier analysis of some 500 of the donors applied high-throughput TCR beta sequencing to assess whether each TCR beta V gene segment acted as functional or pseudogenic. Donor age, sex, ethnicity and CMV serostatus were collected together with the repertoire data. A later genetic analysis used genome-wide SNP genotypes for about 55% of the 666 donors, treating that subset as a discovery cohort. All discovery cohort repertoires had been generated on a single sequencing platform. HLA typing covered class I and class II loci at four-digit resolution. The number of typed donors differed by locus: 629-630 for A, B, C, DRB1 and DQB1; 500 to 550 for DQA1; about 600 for DPA1; and 450 to 480 for DPB1. A few DR-DQ haplotypes were treated as single units for association and clustering because of strong linkage in the cohort. Among about 390 genotyped donors of the cohort, an average of roughly 240,000 unique TCR beta nucleotide sequences were sequenced per donor, around 18% of them non-productive. Study-wide findings and limitations: Cytomegalovirus status was reported to be diagnosed by the classifier with high specificity and sensitivity in both the original and validation cohorts. In a later analysis, the rate of TCR association differed among HLA loci, with DRB1 alleles having the most associated TCRs and HLA-C alleles having the fewest. The sequencing pipeline was judged likely to have produced a cluster of highly shared sequence variants as a technical artifact. In a later genetic analysis, fewer N-insertions in productive TCRs were reported among donors in an Asian-associated ancestry cluster than the 666-donor mean. A later genetic analysis associated a missense DCLRE1C variant with V-gene and J-gene trimming of TCR beta chains, and an independent cohort replicated the association. Across donors, most TCR sequences were observed very rarely, whereas some public TCRs were present in many individuals. Sequencing depth was assumed to be roughly uniform across donors in the presence/absence analyses, though that assumption may not hold. In a later analysis, most CMV-associated TCR beta chains were found to appear HLA-restricted, with HLA associations seemingly driven largely by CMV exposure. In a later analysis, about 16,000 TCR beta sequences were associated with specific HLA alleles at a false discovery rate of 0.05. The authors suggested that the approach could potentially be extended to other disease states and immunological phenotypes. A further reported finding was that TCR beta sequences accurately predicted the HLA-A and HLA-B alleles for most subjects in the first cohort. Broadly in line with IMGT annotations, most TCR beta V segments showed up in productive rearrangements about 87% or about 30% of the time in an earlier analysis of a few hundred of the donors. Some IMGT-functional V segments, including TRBV6-2 and TRBV6-3, could not be distinguished by the 87-base-pair reads and were therefore excluded. When HLA alleles, especially DR and DQ, strongly co-occurred, attributing TCR associations to individual alleles was difficult. In vitro tests confirmed that a few of the cytomegalovirus-associated TCR beta chains recognize cytomegalovirus antigens. Because counts were too low, some 17 rarely observed V segments, including chromosome 9 orphons, were excluded from the earlier analysis of several hundred of the donors. The study gave a list of about 150 TCR beta chains associated with cytomegalovirus. In a later analysis, HLA-associated TCR beta chains showed more clonal expansion and lower generation probabilities than non-associated chains that were equally common. CMV serostatus was the only immune exposure information available for the cohort. Linkage disequilibrium might explain the correlated functional status among segregating V segments, but an unknown experimental factor could not be ruled out. In a later analysis, several top co-occurrence clusters were reported to appear linked to parvovirus B19, influenza, CMV and Epstein-Barr virus. In this cohort, only TCR beta chains were sequenced, and detectable features were limited by the absence of alpha or paired-chain data. Because HLA typing was unavailable for some donors at each locus, only the typed subset was used in association tests.

The library was obtained by the immunoSEQ multiplex PCR assay. For the multiplex PCR, a mixture combining 60 forward primers for TCR Vbeta segments and 13 reverse primers for TCR Jbeta segments was used. The CDR3 region of rearranged TCR beta genes was amplified from genomic DNA with a multiplex PCR assay. The Illumina HiSeq System was used to sequence the amplified TCR beta libraries as 87-base-pair reads. Turning to the authors' computational methods: Across the 670 or so repertoires, a later analysis counted approximately 75 million unique TCR beta chains, some 11 million of which were shared by at least two donors. Raw reads were error-corrected and collapsed into unique sequences by a nearest-neighbor algorithm in which closely related sequences were merged to remove PCR and sequencing errors. V, D and J gene segments were assigned by aligning CDR3 sequences to IMGT reference sequences. For a sequence to be retained, a match of at least six nucleotides was required to both a V gene segment and a J gene segment. A rearrangement counted as productive if the CDR3 had no stop codons and remained in frame with V and J, and every other rearrangement counted as non-productive. Following IMGT convention, CDR3 was defined as the stretch from the second conserved V-encoded cysteine to the conserved J-encoded phenylalanine. Sequences without an unambiguous match to a single V gene segment were excluded from the earlier analysis of 450 to 650 of the donors. In an earlier analysis of 587 of the donors, a V segment was called functional when productive rearrangements were above 56.7%, and segregating when the standard deviation between donors exceeded 5%. A statistical classification framework was developed to diagnose cytomegalovirus status using the catalog of TCR beta chain sequences. A later analysis assigned V and J genes by comparing TCR nucleotide sequences with IMGT/GENE-DB human TR gene sequences. A later analysis assigned CDR3 sequences and most-parsimonious VDJ recombination scenarios with the TCRdist pipeline. In a later analysis, every TCR beta chain was defined by the combination of its CDR3 amino acid sequence and its V-gene family, and reads without a unique V-gene family were dropped. A later analysis removed 550 to 700 highly shared, low-generation-probability nucleotide sequences to deal with suspected cross-contamination and a sequencing artifact. In a later analysis, a clonal expansion index was calculated for each public chain from normalized within-repertoire ranks of inferred template counts. In a later analysis, generation probabilities were computed using a VDJ recombination model fitted to out-of-frame rearrangements, and the results were checked against IGoR. In a later analysis, hypergeometric tests were used to score TCR-TCR, TCR-HLA and TCR-CMV co-occurrence, with a repertoire-size bias correction applied to TCR pairs. To estimate false discovery rates, a later analysis permuted the HLA or CMV assignments 20 times. In a later analysis, co-occurring TCRs were grouped with DBSCAN, and TCRdist sequence similarity was added when clustering was performed within HLA-allele-positive subsets. Co-occurrence clustering excluded repertoires with fewer than 30,000 or more than 120,000 public chains, plus five with anomalous nucleotide sharing. The table was pulled from immuneACCESS by TCRdb, which kept in-frame rearrangements only. Such tables lose some clones; where checked, under half of the loss comes from unresolved V genes, and the rest has no known cause. V and J calls plus clone size are reproduced from that table; the DNA served to infer D and trimming. This sample holds around 300,000 clones; about 66% were observed only once. The ten largest clones add up to about 2.1% of the sample.

Including the terminal cysteine and phenylalanine, the CDR3 comprises 11 residues. Kept here is only the CDR3 DNA, which spans 33 bases and is read in frame from base 1. According to the germline V gene, CDR1 reads SGHDN and CDR2 reads FVKESK. V loses 2 bases of germline sequence and J loses 3 bases, and the interval between the two ends is 2 bases. The V gene is TRBV14 and the J gene is TRBJ2-7, with the D gene not confidently named. Material for sequencing was PBMCs. This receptor was identified in a female donor in good health and CMV-seronegative. The CDR3 region: CASSQYYEQYF. The nucleotide sequence reads as follows: TGTGCCAGCAGCCAATACTACGAGCAGTACTTC.